Listed below are T cell receptor beta chains from one sample, sequenced in a study of metastatic and nonmetastatic thyroid tumors. TCRdb reassembled clones from the PCR reads with MiXCR. The table lists 20,000 to 25,000 clones, 15% to 17% of them singletons. Sequencing was performed on blood. These TCRs come from a female donor with papillary thyroid cancer or a benign thyroid nodule (not recorded which). Some clones in this sample may be carry-over from other donors' samples. The CDR3 runs from the conserved cysteine through the conserved F or W. D genes are given only for firm matches. Not every row has a clone size; where given, it reads once, few, many or a size class.

J | D | size | V | CDR3 | DNA
TRBJ1-5 | . | medium-sized | TRBV19 | CASSMLRAGQPQHF | TGTGCCAGTAGTATGCTCAGGGCGGGCCAGCCCCAGCATTTT
TRBJ1-5 | TRBD1 | many | TRBV19 | CASSIGTGQSNQPQHF | TGTGCCAGTAGTATCGGGACAGGTCAGAGCAATCAGCCCCAGCATTTT
TRBJ1-6 | . | . | TRBV7-6 | CASSSPGSGDSPLHF | TGTGCCAGCAGCTCACCAGGATCGGGGGACTCACCCCTCCACTTT
TRBJ2-7 | . | many | TRBV20-1 | CSASYNRDFYEQYF | TGCAGTGCTAGCTATAACAGGGATTTTTACGAGCAGTACTTC
TRBJ1-5 | . | many | TRBV2 | CASEHRDYHQPQHF | TGTGCCAGCGAACACCGGGACTATCATCAGCCCCAGCATTTT
TRBJ2-3 | TRBD1 | many | TRBV12-3/TRBV12-4 | CASSLGQPDTQYF | TGTGCCAGCAGCCTGGGACAGCCAGATACGCAGTATTTT
TRBJ1-3 | TRBD1 | many | TRBV28 | CASSAETGGPGNTIYF | TGTGCCAGCAGTGCAGAAACAGGGGGCCCTGGAAACACCATATATTTT
TRBJ2-1 | TRBD2 | . | TRBV11-2 | CASSLVSWVLGEGYNEQFF | TGTGCCAGCAGCTTAGTATCGTGGGTCCTGGGGGAGGGATACAATGAGCAGTTCTTC
TRBJ2-1 | . | . | TRBV12-3/TRBV12-4 | CASSLIAGQFF | TGTGCCAGCAGTTTAATAGCAGGGCAGTTCTTC
TRBJ2-5 | . | . | TRBV15 | CATRRVLRPGVRKETQYF | TGTGCCACCAGAAGAGTACTTCGGCCGGGAGTTAGGAAAGAGACCCAGTACTTC
TRBJ2-1 | . | few | TRBV6-5 | CASLLVEGEQFF | TGTGCCAGCTTGCTAGTCGAGGGTGAGCAGTTCTTC
TRBJ2-3 | . | many | TRBV15 | CATSRDSPFAGNPTDTQYF | TGTGCCACCAGCAGAGATTCCCCCTTTGCGGGAAACCCCACAGATACGCAGTATTTT
TRBJ2-3 | . | few | TRBV20-1 | CSARWGAGLSTDTQYF | TGCAGTGCCCGATGGGGGGCGGGGCTCAGCACAGATACGCAGTATTTT
TRBJ2-6 | TRBD2 | many | TRBV6-1 | CASRQAGDSGANVLTF | TGTGCCAGCAGGCAAGCGGGGGACTCTGGGGCCAACGTCCTGACTTTC
TRBJ2-3 | TRBD2 | few | TRBV4-2 | CASSQALELAGDSDTQYF | TGTGCCAGCAGCCAAGCCCTCGAACTAGCGGGAGATTCAGATACGCAGTATTTT
TRBJ1-3 | . | . | TRBV7-8 | CASSLGVSSGNTIYF | TGTGCCAGCAGCTTAGGAGTGAGCTCTGGAAACACCATATATTTT
TRBJ2-1 | . | . | TRBV4-2 | CASSQGATEAYNEQFF | TGTGCCAGCAGCCAAGGGGCTACAGAGGCCTACAATGAGCAGTTCTTC
TRBJ1-4 | . | . | TRBV7-8 | CASSERDVATNEKLFF | TGTGCCAGCAGCGAGAGGGACGTTGCAACTAATGAAAAACTGTTTTTT
TRBJ2-6 | TRBD1 | . | TRBV11-1 | CASSLFGTGVRANVLTF | TGTGCCAGCAGCTTATTCGGGACAGGGGTTAGGGCCAACGTCCTGACTTTC
TRBJ1-2 | TRBD1 | many | TRBV5-1 | CASSFDRVNYGYTF | TGCGCCAGCAGCTTTGACAGGGTTAACTATGGCTACACCTTC
TRBJ2-3 | TRBD2 | many | TRBV12-3/TRBV12-4 | CASSLNRSGGASTDSQYF | TGTGCCAGCAGCTTGAATCGGAGCGGGGGGGCCTCCACAGATTCGCAGTATTTT
TRBJ1-6 | TRBD1 | . | TRBV2 | CVSSEGAYSPLHF | TGTGTCAGCAGTGAGGGGGCTTATTCACCCCTCCACTTT
TRBJ1-1 | . | many | TRBV12-3/TRBV12-4 | CASRGGGGSEAFF | TGTGCCAGCAGGGGGGGCGGGGGGTCTGAAGCTTTCTTT
TRBJ1-1 | . | many | TRBV28 | CASSSLGAGENTEAFF | TGTGCCAGTTCTAGTTTGGGGGCGGGGGAGAACACTGAAGCTTTCTTT
TRBJ1-2 | . | . | TRBV9 | CASSGGMNYGYTF | TGTGCCAGCAGCGGAGGGATGAACTATGGCTACACCTTC
TRBJ2-2 | . | few | TRBV6-2/TRBV6-3 | CASRVYTGELFF | TGTGCCAGCAGGGTATACACCGGGGAGCTGTTTTTT
TRBJ2-3 | . | many | TRBV20-1 | CSASEGTDTQYF | TGCAGTGCTAGCGAGGGGACAGATACGCAGTATTTT
TRBJ2-7 | . | . | TRBV6-2/TRBV6-3 | CASSSSLRSNEQYF | TGTGCCAGCAGTTCTAGCTTGAGGTCTAACGAGCAGTACTTC
TRBJ2-1 | TRBD2 | many | TRBV6-2/TRBV6-3 | CASSYGGLALREQFF | TGTGCCAGCAGTTACGGGGGACTAGCCTTGCGTGAGCAGTTCTTC
TRBJ1-6 | . | . | TRBV28 | CASSFLGSTYNSPLHF | TGTGCCAGCAGTTTCCTCGGCAGCACCTATAATTCACCCCTCCACTTT
TRBJ2-3 | TRBD2 | medium-sized | TRBV6-1 | CASSDWGGADTQYF | TGTGCCAGCAGTGATTGGGGGGGGGCAGATACGCAGTATTTT
TRBJ2-1 | . | many | TRBV27 | CASSSKSPPGEQFF | TGTGCCAGCAGTTCGAAGTCCCCCCCCGGTGAGCAGTTCTTC
TRBJ2-5 | TRBD2 | . | TRBV7-8 | CASSRLAGVVGEETQYF | TGTGCCAGCAGCCGTCTAGCGGGAGTGGTTGGGGAAGAGACCCAGTACTTC
TRBJ1-1 | . | many | TRBV11-3 | CASSLDRGEAFF | TGTGCCAGCAGCTTAGATCGGGGGGAAGCTTTCTTT
TRBJ1-5 | . | many | TRBV15 | CATSLERWGSNQPQHF | TGTGCCACCAGCCTCGAGCGGTGGGGTTCTAATCAGCCCCAGCATTTT
TRBJ1-5 | . | medium-sized | TRBV6-1 | CASSAARGGNQPQHF | TGTGCCAGCAGTGCGGCGAGAGGAGGCAATCAGCCCCAGCATTTT
TRBJ1-5 | TRBD1 | many | TRBV20-1 | CSAGQGGTQPQHF | TGCAGTGCAGGACAGGGTGGGACCCAGCCCCAGCATTTT
TRBJ1-2 | TRBD1 | many | TRBV5-6 | CASSRDRGIRDYGYTF | TGTGCCAGCAGTCGGGACAGGGGAATTCGGGACTATGGCTACACCTTC
TRBJ2-7 | . | many | TRBV16 | CASSQGYEQYF | TGTGCCAGCAGCCAGGGGTACGAGCAGTACTTC
TRBJ2-3 | . | many | TRBV28 | CASTIGLQPQYF | TGTGCCAGCACCATCGGTTTGCAGCCCCAGTATTTT
TRBJ1-4 | . | . | TRBV3-1 | CASSMNLNEKLFF | TGTGCCAGCTCAATGAACCTTAATGAAAAACTGTTTTTT
TRBJ2-1 | TRBD2 | many | TRBV2 | CASSERGSYNEQFF | TGTGCCAGCTCCGAGCGGGGGAGTTACAATGAGCAGTTCTTC
TRBJ2-1 | . | . | TRBV12-3/TRBV12-4 | CASSPIAVGLYNDQFF | TGTGCCAGCAGTCCGATAGCGGTAGGCCTCTACAATGATCAGTTCTTC
TRBJ1-2 | . | . | TRBV5-1 | CATGEGFGGYTF | TGCGCCACTGGGGAAGGGTTTGGTGGCTACACCTTC
TRBJ1-5 | TRBD1 | . | TRBV6-2/TRBV6-3 | CASRSGTGRASNQPQHF | TGTGCCAGCAGATCCGGGACAGGGAGGGCGAGCAATCAGCCCCAGCATTTT